Listed below are T cell receptor beta chains from one sample, sequenced in a study of technical replicates of blood from four donors. Here immunoSEQ multiplex PCR was the method, and the copy in TCRdb shows in-frame clones only, minus some. The profile shows over 70,000 clones, nearly 98% of them singletons. Input material: T cells isolated from PBMCs. The source of these receptors is a human donor in good health. Each CDR3 is given with its conserved first and last residue. The order of the fields is J gene, V gene, CDR3 protein.

TRBJ2-5	TRBV29-1	CSVATGETQYF
TRBJ1-1	TRBV5-1	CASRPRWEAKMNTEAFF
TRBJ2-2	TRBV5-6	CASIYSGTGELFF
TRBJ2-7	TRBV6-1	CASSAMRSSYEQYF
TRBJ2-1	TRBV6-1	CASSALPGLAASNEQFF
TRBJ1-2	TRBV4-1	CASSQVRGTGNGYTF
TRBJ1-1	TRBV9	CASSVDKNTEAFF
TRBJ2-3	TRBV5-4	CASSLGGLATSTDTQYF
TRBJ1-1	TRBV27	CASSTHSQYTEAFF
TRBJ1-4	TRBV5-4	CASSTGTGDEKLFF
TRBJ2-1	TRBV7-6	CASSPRPTSGGPSSYNEQFF
TRBJ1-2	TRBV7-8	CASSLVEWDTGGYTF
TRBJ1-2	TRBV4-1	CASSQSAGDETNYGYTF
TRBJ1-2	TRBV19	CASSMVKMRSDYGYTF
TRBJ2-3	TRBV4-1	CASLSWRGSTDTQYF
TRBJ1-3	TRBV7-9	CATGTGGGSGNTIYF
TRBJ2-7	TRBV6-1	CASTRDRAEEQYF
TRBJ2-6	TRBV11-3	CASSTRSSGANVLTF
TRBJ2-3	TRBV10-2	CASRGTDTQYF
TRBJ1-1	TRBV10-1	CASHFMTGQNTEAFF
TRBJ2-3	TRBV5-1	CASSLAPAGGTDTQYF
TRBJ2-4	TRBV28	CATTGREVGKNIQYF
TRBJ1-1	TRBV5-1	CASSLGEMNTEAFF
TRBJ1-1	TRBV5-1	CASSLGAGRSTEAFF
TRBJ2-7	TRBV5-6	CASSSTVNSHYEQYF
TRBJ2-3	TRBV4-1	CASSHPGIAGSEDTQYF
TRBJ2-3	TRBV14	CASSRYRGADTQYF
TRBJ1-4	TRBV4-1	CASSQVRQGSTNEKLFF
TRBJ2-2	TRBV6-1	CASSDPLLLSPNTGELFF
TRBJ1-1	TRBV13	CASSLGGDTEAFF
TRBJ2-1	TRBV5-1	CASSLALGRVNEQFF
TRBJ1-2	TRBV9	CANQKRVNYGYTF
TRBJ1-1	TRBV11-2	CASRGQGNGAEAFF
TRBJ2-3	TRBV4-1	CASSQEGGGTDTQYF
TRBJ1-2	TRBV28	CASSLSGGYGYTF
TRBJ2-7	TRBV14	CASSRKSSYEQYF
TRBJ2-7	TRBV7-9	CASSFPSDSYEQYF
TRBJ1-5	TRBV4-1	CASRGQGPNQPQHF
TRBJ2-7	TRBV12-5	CASGSPPGLAGFSSYEQYF
TRBJ2-7	TRBV11-2	CASRGTGPRWYEQYF
TRBJ2-1	TRBV28	CASRVVSASSYNEQFF
TRBJ2-7	TRBV5-1	CASNTGLGIYEQYF
TRBJ1-5	TRBV27	CASTSGQGNQPQHF
TRBJ2-7	TRBV4-1	CASSHIGLTGSYEQYF
TRBJ1-2	TRBV28	CASSTGTTYGYTF
TRBJ1-3	TRBV27	CASSFSHVSGNTIYF
TRBJ2-3	TRBV6-5	CASSYRLAGVPDTQYF
TRBJ2-7	TRBV5-6	CASSLVQTSYEQYF
TRBJ1-5	TRBV4-1	CASSQVLDIANQPQHF
TRBJ2-7	TRBV9	CASSATGGHFHEQYF
TRBJ2-3	TRBV11-2	CASTPATAVSTDTQYF
TRBJ2-1	TRBV7-9	CASPLGLGGPYNEQFF
TRBJ2-1	TRBV19	CASSIDLNEQFF
TRBJ2-1	TRBV29-1	CSGGTSGAYNEQFF
TRBJ1-4	TRBV27	CASSGNTGEKLFF